This TCR beta chain stems from a study of T-cell memory formation after mild COVID-19. Germline CDR1 is GTSNPN and CDR2 is SVGIG (reference sequence). The CDR3 sequence is 14 residues long. Trimming stripped 2 bases from V and 0 bases from J, with 8 bases between. Study outcomes and limitations: The pre-infection memory compartment contained some responding clones, suggesting cross-reactive memory joined. Those CD4+ clones that contracted were mainly in CM and EM (CD8+ ones in EMRA).

Worth noting for this clonotype: No antigen is known for it.

TCRdb reprocessed the 5' RACE reads with MiXCR, giving one entry per CDR3 protein. The sample yields approximately 480,000 distinct CDR3 sequences, about 20% seen once. The sample taken for sequencing was PBMCs or a T cell subset sorted from them (not recorded which). This clonotype originated in an adult woman who had mild COVID-19 (a few samples of this study predate the infection). Cell type and time point are not known. The chain carries TRBV30 and TRBJ2-1; D call uncertain. The CDR3 nucleotides read TGTGCCTGGAGTACGCGGAGCTCCTACAATGAGCAGTTCTTC. Translation gives CAWSTRSSYNEQFF.